The clone carrying this TCR beta chain was recorded only once. Its cognate antigen is unknown. This CDR3 is 14 amino acids long. The ends were cut back, 6 bases at V and 3 bases at J, with 14 bases in the middle. Germline V gives CDR1 SQVTM, CDR2 ANQGSEA. The sample belongs to a study of T cells in tuberculosis. Findings and limits, study-wide: Smaller distances to GMM-specific TCRs suggested their expansion in active tuberculosis.

Clones were sequenced by immunoSEQ multiplex PCR, and TCRdb holds only the in-frame ones, with some missing. Seen here are tens of thousands of clones, less than 95% observed once, and the top ten hold about 4.5%. Indicated time point: new active TB diagnosis, blood taken before or within 7 days of starting treatment. Confirmation came from sputum smear and/or culture positivity for M. tuberculosis. Sample: PBMCs, taken at tuberculosis diagnosis. The V call is TRBV29-1, the J call TRBJ2-2; unclear D gene. The sequence was obtained from an adult with tuberculosis. CDR3 DNA sequence: TGCAGCGTCCAAAGGTCCCGGGACACCGGGGAGCTGTTTTTT. It is translated as CSVQRSRDTGELFF.